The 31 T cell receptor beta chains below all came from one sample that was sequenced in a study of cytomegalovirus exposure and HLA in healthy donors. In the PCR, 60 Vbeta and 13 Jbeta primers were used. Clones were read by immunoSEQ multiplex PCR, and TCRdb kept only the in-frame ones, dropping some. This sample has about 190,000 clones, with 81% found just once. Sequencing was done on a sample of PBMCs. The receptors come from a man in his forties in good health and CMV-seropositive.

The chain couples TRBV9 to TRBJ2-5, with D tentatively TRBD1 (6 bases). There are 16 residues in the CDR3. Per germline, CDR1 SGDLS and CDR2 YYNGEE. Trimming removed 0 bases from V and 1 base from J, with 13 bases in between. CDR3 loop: CASSVGLGQFQETQYF. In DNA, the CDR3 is TGTGCCAGCAGCGTAGGCCTCGGACAGTTCCAAGAGACCCAGTACTTC.

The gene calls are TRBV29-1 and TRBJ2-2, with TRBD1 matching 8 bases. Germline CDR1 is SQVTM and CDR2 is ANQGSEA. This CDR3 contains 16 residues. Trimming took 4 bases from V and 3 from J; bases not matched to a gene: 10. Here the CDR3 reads CSVVGTGLRDTGELFF. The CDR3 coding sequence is TGCAGCGTTGTGGGGACAGGACTAAGGGACACCGGGGAGCTGTTTTTT.

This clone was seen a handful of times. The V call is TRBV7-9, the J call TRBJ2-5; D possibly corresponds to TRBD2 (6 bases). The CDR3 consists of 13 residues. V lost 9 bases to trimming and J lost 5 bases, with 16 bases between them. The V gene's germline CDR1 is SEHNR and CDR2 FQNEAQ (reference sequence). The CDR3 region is CASCPTSRETQYF. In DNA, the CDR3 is TGTGCCAGTTGCCCGACTAGTAGGGAGACCCAGTACTTC.

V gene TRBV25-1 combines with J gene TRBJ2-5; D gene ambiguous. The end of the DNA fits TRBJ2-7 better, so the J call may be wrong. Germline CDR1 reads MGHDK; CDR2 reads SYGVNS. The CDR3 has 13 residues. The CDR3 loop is CASSEGNYYEQYF. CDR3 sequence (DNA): TGTGCCAGCAGTGAGGGTAACTACTACGAGCAGTACTTC.

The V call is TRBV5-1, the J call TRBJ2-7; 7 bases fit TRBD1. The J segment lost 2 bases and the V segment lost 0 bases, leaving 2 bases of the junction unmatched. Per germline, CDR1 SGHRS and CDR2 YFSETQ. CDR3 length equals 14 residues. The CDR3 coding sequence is TGCGCCAGCAGCTTGGGGGACAGCCCCTACGAGCAGTACTTC. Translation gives CASSLGDSPYEQYF.

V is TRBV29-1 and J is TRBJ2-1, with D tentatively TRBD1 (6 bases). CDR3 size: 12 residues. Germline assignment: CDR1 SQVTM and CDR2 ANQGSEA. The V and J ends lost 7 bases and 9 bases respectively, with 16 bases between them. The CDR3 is CSGGTYDFEQFF. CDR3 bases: TGCAGCGGTGGGACATACGATTTTGAGCAGTTCTTC.

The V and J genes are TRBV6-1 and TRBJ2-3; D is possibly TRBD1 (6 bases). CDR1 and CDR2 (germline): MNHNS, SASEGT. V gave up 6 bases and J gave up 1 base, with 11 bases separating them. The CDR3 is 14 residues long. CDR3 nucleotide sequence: TGTGCCAGCAGCCCGGGACACCGCACAGATACGCAGTATTTT. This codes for CASSPGHRTDTQYF.

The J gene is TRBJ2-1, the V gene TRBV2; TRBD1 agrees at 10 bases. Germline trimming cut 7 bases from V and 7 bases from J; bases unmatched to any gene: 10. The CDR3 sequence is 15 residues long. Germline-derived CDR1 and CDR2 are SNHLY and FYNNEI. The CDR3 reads CASKMDRGALNEQFF. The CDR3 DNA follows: TGTGCCAGCAAAATGGACAGGGGGGCCCTGAATGAGCAGTTCTTC.

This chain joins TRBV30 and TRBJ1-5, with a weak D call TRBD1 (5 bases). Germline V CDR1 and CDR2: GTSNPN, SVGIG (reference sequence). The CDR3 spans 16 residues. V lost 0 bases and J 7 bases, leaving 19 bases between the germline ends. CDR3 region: CAWSVRALARGQPQHF. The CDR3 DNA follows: TGTGCCTGGAGTGTACGGGCCCTCGCCCGGGGGCAGCCCCAGCATTTT.

CDR3 DNA sequence: TGCGCCAGCAGCCGGGGGGGGCTGGGGGCCAACGTCCTGACTTTC. Translated: CASSRGGLGANVLTF. The chain combines TRBV4-1 with TRBJ2-6; D is possibly TRBD2 (7 bases). Germline loops: CDR1 MGHRA, CDR2 YSYEKL. Trimming left V 4 bases short and J 4 bases short, with 11 bases between. There are 15 residues in the CDR3.

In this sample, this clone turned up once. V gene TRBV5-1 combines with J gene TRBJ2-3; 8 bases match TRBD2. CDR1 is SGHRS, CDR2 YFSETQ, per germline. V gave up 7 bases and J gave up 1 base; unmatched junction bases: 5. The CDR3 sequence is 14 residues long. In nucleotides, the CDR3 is TGCGCCAGCGTCCGGGAGGGAGGCACAGATACGCAGTATTTT. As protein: CASVREGGTDTQYF.

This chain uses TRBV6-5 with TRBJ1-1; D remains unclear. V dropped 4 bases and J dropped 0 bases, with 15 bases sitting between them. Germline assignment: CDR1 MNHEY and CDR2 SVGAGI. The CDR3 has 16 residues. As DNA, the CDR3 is TGTGCCAGCAGTTCACAGAAGCTTTACATGAACACTGAAGCTTTCTTT. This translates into CASSSQKLYMNTEAFF.

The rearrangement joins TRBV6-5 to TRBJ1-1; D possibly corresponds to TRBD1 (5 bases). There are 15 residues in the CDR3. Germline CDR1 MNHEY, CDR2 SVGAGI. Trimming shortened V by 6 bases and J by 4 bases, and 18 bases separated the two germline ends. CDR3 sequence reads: CASSDGGQGSTEAFF. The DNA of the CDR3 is TGTGCCAGCAGCGACGGTGGCCAGGGTAGCACTGAAGCTTTCTTT.

The CDR3 DNA reads as TGTGCCAGCAGCTTAGAGGCAGGGATTAGGAATCAGCCCCAGCATTTT. This sequence encodes CASSLEAGIRNQPQHF. This chain connects TRBV7-9 to TRBJ1-5, with D perhaps matching TRBD1 (5 bases). Germline V gives CDR1 SEHNR, CDR2 FQNEAQ (reference sequence). V lost 1 base and J 4 bases, leaving 14 bases between the germline ends. The length of the CDR3 is 16 residues.

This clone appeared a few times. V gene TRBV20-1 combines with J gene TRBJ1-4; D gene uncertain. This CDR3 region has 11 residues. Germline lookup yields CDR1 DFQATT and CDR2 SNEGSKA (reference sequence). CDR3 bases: TGCCCTCCTCGGCGGGATGAAAAACTGTTTTTT. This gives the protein CPPRRDEKLFF.

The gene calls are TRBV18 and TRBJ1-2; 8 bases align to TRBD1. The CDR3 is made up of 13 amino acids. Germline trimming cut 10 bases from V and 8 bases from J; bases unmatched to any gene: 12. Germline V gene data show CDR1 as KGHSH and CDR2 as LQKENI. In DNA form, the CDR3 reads TGTGCCACCCAGATGGGCAGGGGGCAAGGCTACACCTTC. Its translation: CATQMGRGQGYTF.

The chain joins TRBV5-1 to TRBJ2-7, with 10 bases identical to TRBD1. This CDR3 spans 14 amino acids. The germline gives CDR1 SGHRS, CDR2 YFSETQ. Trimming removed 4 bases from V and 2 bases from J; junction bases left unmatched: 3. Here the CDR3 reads CASSTGTGAYEQYF. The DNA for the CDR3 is TGCGCCAGCAGCACCGGGACAGGGGCCTACGAGCAGTACTTC.

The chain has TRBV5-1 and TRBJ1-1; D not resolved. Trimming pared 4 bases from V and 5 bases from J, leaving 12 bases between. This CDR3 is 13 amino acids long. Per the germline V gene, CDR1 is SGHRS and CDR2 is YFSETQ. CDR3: CASSPWSVTEAFF. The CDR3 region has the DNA TGCGCCAGCAGCCCCTGGAGTGTTACTGAAGCTTTCTTT.

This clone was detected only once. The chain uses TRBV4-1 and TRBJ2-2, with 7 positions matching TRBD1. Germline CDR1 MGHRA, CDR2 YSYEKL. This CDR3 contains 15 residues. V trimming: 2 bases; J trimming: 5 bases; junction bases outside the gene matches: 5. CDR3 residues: CASSQRDSTTGELFF. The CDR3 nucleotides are TGCGCCAGCAGCCAACGGGACAGTACTACCGGGGAGCTGTTTTTT.

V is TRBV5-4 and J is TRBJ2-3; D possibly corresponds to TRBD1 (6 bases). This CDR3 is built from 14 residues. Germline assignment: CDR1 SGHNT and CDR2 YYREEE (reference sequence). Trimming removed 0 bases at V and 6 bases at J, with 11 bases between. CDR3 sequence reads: CASSLDQGKDTQYF. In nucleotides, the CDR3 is TGTGCCAGCAGCTTGGACCAGGGGAAGGATACGCAGTATTTT.

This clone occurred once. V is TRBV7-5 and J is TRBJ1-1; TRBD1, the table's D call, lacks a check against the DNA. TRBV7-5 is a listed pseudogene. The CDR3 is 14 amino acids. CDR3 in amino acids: CASSLEGAYTEAFF. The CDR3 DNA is TGTGCCAGCAGCCTCGAGGGGGCCTACACTGAAGCTTTCTTT.

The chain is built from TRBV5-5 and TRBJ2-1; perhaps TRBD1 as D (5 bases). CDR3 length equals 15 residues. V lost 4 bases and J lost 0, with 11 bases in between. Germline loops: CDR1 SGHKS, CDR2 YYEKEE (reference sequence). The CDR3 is CASSRQLISYNEQFF. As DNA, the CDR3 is TGTGCCAGCAGCCGACAGTTAATCTCCTACAATGAGCAGTTCTTC.

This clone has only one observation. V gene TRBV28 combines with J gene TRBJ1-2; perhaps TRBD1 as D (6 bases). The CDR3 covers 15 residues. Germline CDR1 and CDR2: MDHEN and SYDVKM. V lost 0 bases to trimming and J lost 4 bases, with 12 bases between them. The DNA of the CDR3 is TGTGCCAGCAGTTTATGGGCAGGGGACGTCTATGGCTACACCTTC. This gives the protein CASSLWAGDVYGYTF.

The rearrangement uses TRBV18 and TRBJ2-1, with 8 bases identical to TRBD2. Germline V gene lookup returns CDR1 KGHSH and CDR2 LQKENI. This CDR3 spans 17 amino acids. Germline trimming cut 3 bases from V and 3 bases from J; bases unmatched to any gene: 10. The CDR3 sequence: CASSPGLALHYYNEQFF. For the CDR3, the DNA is TGTGCCAGCTCACCCGGACTAGCCCTACATTACTACAATGAGCAGTTCTTC.

CDR3 DNA sequence: TGTGCCAGCAGCTTAACGACAGATAACACTGAAGCTTTCTTT. Residues: CASSLTTDNTEAFF. The chain employs TRBV7-3 and TRBJ1-1; D is perhaps TRBD1 (5 bases). The V end was cut by 0 bases, the J end by 2 bases, with 7 bases between. The length of the CDR3 is 14 residues. Germline CDR1 is SGHTA and CDR2 is FQGTGA.

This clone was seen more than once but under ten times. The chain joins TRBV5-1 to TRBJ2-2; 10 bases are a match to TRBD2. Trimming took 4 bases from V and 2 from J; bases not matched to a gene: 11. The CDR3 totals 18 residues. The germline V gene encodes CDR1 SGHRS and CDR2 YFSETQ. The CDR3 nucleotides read TGCGCCAGCAGCAGTGGCATCCTAGCGGGGGTAAACACCGGGGAGCTGTTTTTT. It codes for CASSSGILAGVNTGELFF.

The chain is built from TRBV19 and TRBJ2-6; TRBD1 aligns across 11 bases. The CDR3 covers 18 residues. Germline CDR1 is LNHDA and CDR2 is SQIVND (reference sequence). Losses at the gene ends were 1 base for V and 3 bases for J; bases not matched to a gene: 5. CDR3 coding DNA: TGTGCCAGTAGTATAGCTGGACAGGGGGCTGGTGGGGCCAACGTCCTGACTTTC. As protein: CASSIAGQGAGGANVLTF.

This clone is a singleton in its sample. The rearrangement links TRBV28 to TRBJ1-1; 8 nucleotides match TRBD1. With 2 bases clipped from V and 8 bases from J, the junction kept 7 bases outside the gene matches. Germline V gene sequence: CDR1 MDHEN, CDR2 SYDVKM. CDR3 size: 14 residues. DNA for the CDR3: TGTGCCAGCAGTTTACAGGGGGCGAGTTCCGAAGCTTTCTTT. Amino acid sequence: CASSLQGASSEAFF. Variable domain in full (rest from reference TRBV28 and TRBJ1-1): DVKVTQSSRYLVKRTGEKVFLECVQDMDHENMFWYRQDPGLGLRLIYFSYDVKMKEKGDIPEGYSVSREKKERFSLILESASTNQTSMYLCASSLQGASSEAFFGQGTRLTVV.

Here the CDR3 DNA reads TGCGCCAGCAGTCAGGTTGCGGTGATCTACGAGCAGTACTTC. This gives the protein CASSQVAVIYEQYF. The chain links TRBV23-1 to TRBJ2-7, with D hard to call. TRBV23-1 is assigned to the ORF class and has an uncertain function. Trimming stripped 3 bases from V and 3 bases from J, with 12 bases between. The CDR3 sequence is 14 residues long.

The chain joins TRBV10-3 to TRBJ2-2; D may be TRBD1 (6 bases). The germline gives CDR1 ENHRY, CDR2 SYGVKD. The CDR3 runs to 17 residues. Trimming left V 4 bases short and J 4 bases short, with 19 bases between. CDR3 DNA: TGTGCCATCAGTGGGGAAGGGGCAGGGGTCGGCACCGGGGAGCTGTTTTTT. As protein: CAISGEGAGVGTGELFF.

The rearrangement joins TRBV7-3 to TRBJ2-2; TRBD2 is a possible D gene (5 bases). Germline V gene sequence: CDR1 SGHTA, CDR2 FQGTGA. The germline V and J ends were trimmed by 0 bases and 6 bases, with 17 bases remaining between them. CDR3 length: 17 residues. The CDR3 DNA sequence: TGTGCCAGCAGCTTAACGGGTGCGACACCGCGGGCCGGGGAGCTGTTTTTT. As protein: CASSLTGATPRAGELFF.